Below, 31 T cell receptor beta chains from the same sample are listed, as sequenced in a study of shared T cell receptors in the human thymus. The data were produced by immunoSEQ multiplex PCR, yet TCRdb's version contains in-frame clones alone and is incomplete. The table has about 660,000 clones, roughly 88% seen once. These data also formed part of another study, on human thymus T cells.

What was sequenced was thymocytes. Receptors originate from a boy under two years old with a congenital heart defect.

This clone was observed a handful of times. The rearrangement links TRBV18 to TRBJ2-7; D is perhaps TRBD1 (6 bases). CDR1 is KGHSH, CDR2 LQKENI, per germline. This CDR3 spans 13 amino acids. The ends were cut back, 8 bases at V and 0 bases at J, with 11 bases in the middle. CDR3 amino acids: CASQGRNSYEQYF. The CDR3 DNA reads as TGTGCCAGCCAGGGGCGGAACTCCTACGAGCAGTACTTC. The complete variable domain, with remaining parts taken from reference TRBV18 and TRBJ2-7, reads NAGVMQNPRHLVRRRGQEARLRCSPMKGHSHVYWYRQLPEEGLKFMVYLQKENIIDESGMPKERFSAEFPKEGPSILRIQQVVRGDSAAYFCASQGRNSYEQYFGPGTRLTVT.

The rearrangement links TRBV30 to TRBJ2-3; TRBD2 aligns across 13 bases. Germline trimming cut 4 bases from V and 2 bases from J; bases unmatched to any gene: 3. The CDR3 has 15 residues. Germline CDR1 GTSNPN, CDR2 SVGIG (reference sequence). This chain's CDR3 is CAWKGLAGTTDTQYF. As DNA, the CDR3 is TGTGCCTGGAAGGGACTAGCGGGAACCACAGATACGCAGTATTTT. The entire variable domain, with the rest obtained from reference TRBV30 and TRBJ2-3, is as follows: SQTIHQWPATLVQPVGSPLSLECTVEGTSNPNLYWYRQAAGRGLQLLFYSVGIGQISSEVPQNLSASRPQDRQFILSSKKLLLSDSGFYLCAWKGLAGTTDTQYFGPGTRLTVL.

The CDR3 DNA reads as TGTGCCAGCAGCGTAGCAGCGTTAGACTACTACAATGAGCAGTTCTTC. Its translation: CASSVAALDYYNEQFF. This rearrangement joins TRBV9 to TRBJ2-1; possible D gene TRBD2, 5 bases. The V end was cut by 0 bases, the J end by 3 bases, with 13 bases between. Germline loops: CDR1 SGDLS, CDR2 YYNGEE. The CDR3 spans 16 residues.

Remarks on this clone: A junction boundary mismatches the germline segment, possibly from a read error. The chain uses TRBV6-1 and TRBJ1-2; D gene uncertain. Per the germline V gene, CDR1 is MNHNS and CDR2 is SASEGT. The CDR3 spans 11 residues. The CDR3 region has the DNA TGTGCCAGCAGTGATGGCGAGGCCAACAACTTC. Residues: CASSDGEANNF.

This chain connects TRBV6-1 to TRBJ1-2; 8 bases map to TRBD1. With 10 bases clipped from V and 3 bases from J, the junction kept 13 bases outside the gene matches. The germline gives CDR1 MNHNS, CDR2 SASEGT. The CDR3 is made up of 15 amino acids. This CDR3 reads CATPEGPGGHYGYTF. The CDR3 coding sequence is TGTGCCACCCCCGAAGGCCCAGGGGGCCACTATGGCTACACCTTC.

V usage is TRBV4-1 and J usage is TRBJ2-7; a weak D match, TRBD2 (5 bases). V was shortened by 0 bases and J by 0 bases, with 15 bases between the two germline ends. CDR3 length equals 17 residues. From germline, CDR1 is MGHRA and CDR2 YSYEKL. The CDR3 protein is CASSQDLLGDYSYEQYF. As DNA, the CDR3 is TGCGCCAGCAGCCAAGATTTGTTGGGAGACTACTCCTACGAGCAGTACTTC.

This sequence joins TRBV11-3 and TRBJ2-7; the match to TRBD1 covers 7 bases. The germline gives CDR1 SGHNT, CDR2 YENEEA. This CDR3 region has 15 residues. The J segment lost 4 bases and the V segment lost 5 bases, leaving 11 bases of the junction unmatched. CDR3 DNA: TGTGCCAGCAGCGATGGGACAGCCTGGGGGTACGAGCAGTACTTC. As protein: CASSDGTAWGYEQYF.

The chain has TRBV15 and TRBJ2-1, with D possibly matching TRBD2 (5 bases). V dropped 1 base and J dropped 0 bases, with 16 bases sitting between them. Germline V gene sequence: CDR1 LNHNV, CDR2 YYDKDF (reference sequence). CDR3 length: 18 residues. The CDR3 protein is CATSRGENRVSSYNEQFF. In DNA form, the CDR3 reads TGTGCCACCAGCAGAGGGGAGAATAGGGTGAGCTCCTACAATGAGCAGTTCTTC.

The chain joins TRBV5-1 to TRBJ2-7; 7 nucleotides line up with TRBD2. Trimming at V came to 1 base and at J to 4 bases, leaving 8 bases not matched to a gene. The CDR3 covers 15 residues. The germline gives CDR1 SGHRS, CDR2 YFSETQ. This CDR3 is CASSLWLAVEYEQYF. For the CDR3, the DNA is TGCGCCAGCAGCTTGTGGCTAGCGGTCGAATACGAGCAGTACTTC. Looking up the rest from reference TRBV5-1 and TRBJ2-7 gives the full variable domain: KAGVTQTPRYLIKTRGQQVTLSCSPISGHRSVSWYQQTPGQGLQFLFEYFSETQRNKGNFPGRFSGRQFSNSRSEMNVSTLELGDSALYLCASSLWLAVEYEQYFGPGTRLTVT.

This clone was counted once. The J gene is TRBJ2-1, the V gene TRBV2; TRBD2 matches 12 bases. The CDR3 is made up of 15 amino acids. Trimming removed 5 bases from V and 8 bases from J; junction bases left unmatched: 7. Per germline, CDR1 SNHLY and CDR2 FYNNEI. The CDR3 sequence is CASSLAGGAWDEQFF. The CDR3 DNA reads as TGTGCCAGCAGTCTAGCGGGAGGGGCTTGGGATGAGCAGTTCTTC.

This rearrangement joins TRBV14 to TRBJ2-7; TRBD2 matches 15 bases. Trimming took 2 bases from V and 0 from J; bases not matched to a gene: 14. This CDR3 contains 21 residues. Germline V gene sequence: CDR1 SGHDN, CDR2 FVKESK. The CDR3 sequence is CASSQKSWTSGRALSSYEQYF. The CDR3 nucleotides read TGTGCCAGCAGCCAAAAATCATGGACTAGCGGGAGGGCCCTGAGCTCCTACGAGCAGTACTTC.

This chain connects TRBV7-9 to TRBJ2-7; TRBD2 matches at 12 bases. V shed 2 bases, J shed 0 bases, and the junction held 5 bases outside the gene matches. This CDR3 contains 17 residues. The germline V gene encodes CDR1 SEHNR and CDR2 FQNEAQ (reference sequence). CDR3 nucleotides: TGTGCCAGCAGCTTAAGCCTGACTAGCGGGAGCTCCTACGAGCAGTACTTC. Protein: CASSLSLTSGSSYEQYF.

The chain is built from TRBV7-6 and TRBJ2-5, with TRBD2 matching 12 bases. J lost 0 bases, V lost 1 base, and 9 bases had no gene match. Germline-derived CDR1 and CDR2 are SGHVS and FNYEAQ. The CDR3 has 19 residues. The CDR3 reads CASSLEGGRLAGDQETQYF. CDR3 bases: TGTGCCAGCAGCTTAGAGGGGGGGAGACTAGCGGGGGACCAAGAGACCCAGTACTTC.

The V and J genes are TRBV10-3 and TRBJ1-1; D unresolved. Trimming shortened V by 2 bases and J by 1 base, and 5 bases separated the two germline ends. This CDR3 region has 13 residues. Germline V lookup: CDR1 ENHRY, CDR2 SYGVKD. CDR3 residues: CAISEGQNTEAFF. The DNA of the CDR3 is TGTGCCATCAGTGAGGGCCAGAACACTGAAGCTTTCTTT.

The rearrangement links TRBV9 to TRBJ2-1, with 7 nucleotides matching TRBD2. V was clipped by 1 base and J by 2 bases; unmatched bases: 9. The germline V gene encodes CDR1 SGDLS and CDR2 YYNGEE. The CDR3 consists of 17 residues. CDR3 nucleotide sequence: TGTGCCAGCAGCGTACCTAGCGGATGGGGTCCCTACAATGAGCAGTTCTTC. As protein: CASSVPSGWGPYNEQFF. The entire variable domain, with the rest obtained from reference TRBV9 and TRBJ2-1, is as follows: DSGVTQTPKHLITATGQRVTLRCSPRSGDLSVYWYQQSLDQGLQFLIQYYNGEERAKGNILERFSAQQFPDLHSELNLSSLELGDSALYFCASSVPSGWGPYNEQFFGPGTRLTVL.

The V gene is TRBV4-1, the J gene TRBJ2-5, with 11 bases identical to TRBD2. Germline loops: CDR1 MGHRA, CDR2 YSYEKL. The CDR3 runs to 16 residues. V lost 3 bases, J lost 0 bases, and 3 bases stayed unmatched. The CDR3 DNA follows: TGCGCCAGCAGCCAGCGGACTAGCGGGTACCAAGAGACCCAGTACTTC. It is translated as CASSQRTSGYQETQYF.

V is TRBV27 and J is TRBJ1-4; D gene uncertain. The germline V gene has CDR1 MNHEY and CDR2 SMNVEV (reference sequence). The CDR3 consists of 18 residues. V lost 0 bases to trimming and J lost 3 bases, with 17 bases between them. CDR3: CASSLSLRNSLPNEKLFF. The CDR3 DNA sequence: TGTGCCAGCAGTTTATCCCTCAGGAACAGCCTCCCTAATGAAAAACTGTTTTTT.

The chain uses TRBV6-1 and TRBJ2-1, with no clear D. Germline CDR1 is MNHNS and CDR2 is SASEGT. V lost 3 bases and J 6 bases, leaving 9 bases between the germline ends. The CDR3 length is 13 residues. CDR3 region: CASSDVGPNEQFF. In DNA form, the CDR3 reads TGTGCCAGCAGTGATGTGGGCCCCAATGAGCAGTTCTTC.

The CDR3 coding sequence is TGTGCCATCAGTCAGGGTGGCACGGCCCAAGAGACCCAGTACTTC. Translated: CAISQGGTAQETQYF. The V gene is TRBV10-3, the J gene TRBJ2-5; a weak D match, TRBD1 (5 bases). The CDR3 is 15 residues long. Germline V lookup: CDR1 ENHRY, CDR2 SYGVKD. Deletions cut 5 bases from V and 1 base from J, with 14 bases between.

The chain uses TRBV2 and TRBJ2-1; 8 nucleotides align to TRBD2. Germline V lookup: CDR1 SNHLY, CDR2 FYNNEI. Trimming took 6 bases from V and 4 from J; bases not matched to a gene: 20. This CDR3 contains 19 residues. Written as DNA, the CDR3 is TGTGCCAGCAGCAGTGAGGCGGGGGGTCGACTAGTCGCTTACAATGAGCAGTTCTTC. This translates into CASSSEAGGRLVAYNEQFF.

The chain carries TRBV7-9 and TRBJ1-1; D is unresolved. Germline CDR1 SEHNR, CDR2 FQNEAQ (reference sequence). V shed 5 bases and J shed 1 base, with 14 bases lying between them. This CDR3 has 15 residues. The CDR3 loop reads CASSPLGRGNTEAFF. CDR3 bases: TGTGCCAGCAGCCCCCTTGGGCGTGGGAACACTGAAGCTTTCTTT. Combining the CDR3 with reference TRBV7-9 and TRBJ1-1 gives the whole variable domain DTGVSQNPRHKITKRGQNVTFRCDPISEHNRLYWYRQTLGQGPEFLTYFQNEAQLEKSRLLSDRFSAERPKGSFSTLEIQRTEQGDSAMYLCASSPLGRGNTEAFFGQGTRLTVV.

V and J are TRBV30 and TRBJ2-3, with 8 nucleotides matching TRBD2. Germline values: CDR1 GTSNPN, CDR2 SVGIG (reference sequence). The CDR3 sequence is 18 residues long. V lost 3 bases, J lost 7 bases, and 21 bases stayed unmatched. The CDR3 loop reads CAWSSYLNSGTHLHTQYF. In DNA form, the CDR3 reads TGTGCCTGGAGCTCCTATTTAAATAGCGGGACCCACCTCCATACGCAGTATTTT.

DNA of the CDR3: TGTGCCATCAGTGGTAGCCAACGGGAGGATGGCTACACCTTC. It specifies CAISGSQREDGYTF. V gene TRBV10-3 combines with J gene TRBJ1-2, with D unresolved. This CDR3 has 14 amino acids. Germline V gene data show CDR1 as ENHRY and CDR2 as SYGVKD. Between the trimmed V and J ends, which lost 4 bases and 6 bases, there was a span of 15 bases.

The rearrangement uses TRBV19 and TRBJ1-1; maybe TRBD1 (6 bases). V was trimmed by 5 bases and J by 0 bases, leaving 16 bases between them. The CDR3 is 16 amino acids. In germline, CDR1 is LNHDA, CDR2 SQIVND (reference sequence). The CDR3 DNA reads TGTGCCAGTAGTCCCAGGGGAAGGGTTATGAACACTGAAGCTTTCTTT. It codes for CASSPRGRVMNTEAFF.

The rearrangement uses TRBV4-3 and TRBJ2-1; TRBD2 agrees at 9 bases. The CDR3 runs 18 residues. V lost 4 bases, J lost 6 bases, and 16 bases stayed unmatched. Germline V gene lookup returns CDR1 LGHNA and CDR2 YSLEER. The CDR3 DNA sequence: TGCGCCAGCAGCCGATGGACTCCTAGCGGGAAAGCGGGCAATGAGCAGTTCTTC. Translating gives CASSRWTPSGKAGNEQFF.

The rearrangement uses TRBV6-1 and TRBJ2-7; D is possibly TRBD2 (6 bases). Trimming took 4 bases from V and 0 from J, leaving 13 bases between them. There are 15 residues in the CDR3. Germline CDR1 is MNHNS and CDR2 is SASEGT. CDR3 DNA sequence: TGTGCCAGCAGTGCTTCTCGCGGGGCCTCCTACGAGCAGTACTTC. Its protein product is CASSASRGASYEQYF.

CDR3 bases: TGCGCCAGCAGCCAAGATCAAGTGGTGATCAGGGGACGGAGCTATGGCTACACCTTC. This translates into CASSQDQVVIRGRSYGYTF. The gene calls are TRBV4-3 and TRBJ1-2, with a tentative D call TRBD1 (6 bases). CDR1 and CDR2 (germline): LGHNA, YSLEER. The CDR3 consists of 19 residues. V lost 0 bases, J lost 4 bases, and 24 bases lay in between.

The V and J genes are TRBV7-9 and TRBJ2-1, with TRBD2 identical over 7 bases. V dropped 3 bases and J dropped 7; count of bases not matched to a gene: 15. The CDR3 loop spans 17 amino acids. Germline V lookup: CDR1 SEHNR, CDR2 FQNEAQ (reference sequence). CDR3 protein: CASSFALRRELPNEQFF. CDR3 nucleotides: TGTGCCAGCAGCTTTGCGTTACGGCGGGAGCTCCCAAATGAGCAGTTCTTC.

V is TRBV7-2 and J is TRBJ1-4; D ambiguous. The CDR3 length is 16 residues. Trimming removed 5 bases from V and 3 bases from J, with 16 bases in between. CDR1 SGHTA and CDR2 FQGNSA come from the germline V gene. CDR3 in DNA: TGTGCCAGCAGCGAGGGCGGAGGGAGGGCTAATGAAAAACTGTTTTTT. This sequence encodes CASSEGGGRANEKLFF. Based on the CDR3 plus reference TRBV7-2 and TRBJ1-4, the full variable domain is GAGVSQSPSNKVTEKGKDVELRCDPISGHTALYWYRQSLGQGLEFLIYFQGNSAPDKSGLPSDRFSAERTGGSVSTLTIQRTQQEDSAVYLCASSEGGGRANEKLFFGSGTQLSVL.

This chain uses TRBV27 with TRBJ2-3; 8 bases align to TRBD2. This CDR3 region has 17 residues. The V and J ends lost 3 bases and 0 bases, in that order; junction bases with no gene match: 8. From germline, CDR1 is MNHEY and CDR2 SMNVEV (reference sequence). Here the CDR3 reads CASSFQPGGGSTDTQYF. Here the CDR3 DNA reads TGTGCCAGCAGTTTTCAACCGGGAGGGGGAAGCACAGATACGCAGTATTTT.

The chain couples TRBV10-1 to TRBJ2-1, with D possibly matching TRBD2 (6 bases). CDR1 WNHNN and CDR2 SYGVQD come from the germline V gene (reference sequence). The CDR3 has 13 residues. The ends were cut back, 0 bases at V and 10 bases at J, with 10 bases in the middle. The CDR3 bases are TGCGCCAGCAGTGAGTCGAACCGGGGGGAGCAGTTCTTC. As protein: CASSESNRGEQFF.